A single sample is the source of the 8 T cell receptor beta chains below, sequenced in a study of blood T cell repertoires in COVID-19. Using immunoSEQ multiplex PCR, the repertoire was profiled, and TCRdb retains in-frame clones only, with some absent. In the table there are some 160,000 clones, more than 80% of which are singletons. Sequencing input: peripheral blood. These receptors all stem from a man in his 60s with acute or convalescent COVID-19.

V usage is TRBV11-2 and J usage is TRBJ2-2, with D maybe TRBD2 (7 bases). Trimming took 4 bases from V and 5 from J, leaving 14 bases between them. The germline CDR1 and CDR2 sequences are SGHAT and FQNNGV. The length of the CDR3 is 15 residues. CDR3 in amino acids: CASSSGRGRTGELFF. CDR3 nucleotide sequence: TGTGCCAGCAGCTCAGGGCGGGGGCGAACCGGGGAGCTGTTTTTT.

The chain carries TRBV29-1 and TRBJ2-1; 7 bases agree with TRBD1. The ends lost 7 bases at V and 5 bases at J; junction bases unmatched: 11. The CDR3 extends over 14 amino acids. The V gene's germline CDR1 is SQVTM and CDR2 ANQGSEA. The CDR3 region has the DNA TGCAGCGGGCGGAAGACAGGGCCCAACAATGAGCAGTTCTTC. This codes for CSGRKTGPNNEQFF.

This chain connects TRBV27 to TRBJ1-6, with D tentatively TRBD1 (5 bases). CDR1 is MNHEY, CDR2 SMNVEV, per germline (reference sequence). Trimming removed 3 bases at V and 8 bases at J, with 11 bases between. The length of the CDR3 is 14 residues. The CDR3 DNA reads as TGTGCCAGCAGTTTGGGGGGGTATTATTCACCCCTCCACTTT. Translation gives CASSLGGYYSPLHF.

The chain is built from TRBV10-2 and TRBJ1-5; D uncertain. Germline V gives CDR1 WSHSY, CDR2 SAAADI. The CDR3 covers 12 residues. Trimming took 6 bases from V and 1 from J, leaving 4 bases between them. CDR3 nucleotide sequence: TGCGCCAGCAGCCGGAGCAATCAGCCCCAGCATTTT. This sequence encodes CASSRSNQPQHF.

V is TRBV7-9 and J is TRBJ2-2; TRBD2 might be the D (6 bases). The CDR3 has 15 amino acids. The V gene lost 5 bases and the J gene lost 3 bases, with 13 bases spanning the gap. Germline loops: CDR1 SEHNR, CDR2 FQNEAQ (reference sequence). The CDR3: CASSLGGSYTGELFF. In DNA, the CDR3 is TGTGCCAGCAGCCTGGGAGGATCATACACCGGGGAGCTGTTTTTT.

The V gene is TRBV20-1, the J gene TRBJ2-3, with 7 bases that match TRBD2. The CDR3 sequence is 11 residues long. Germline V CDR1 and CDR2: DFQATT, SNEGSKA (reference sequence). V gave up 6 bases and J gave up 9 bases; unmatched junction bases: 6. The CDR3 here is CSAPLGGTQYF. DNA for the CDR3: TGCAGTGCACCGCTGGGGGGGACGCAGTATTTT.

The J gene is TRBJ1-2, the V gene TRBV24-1, with D maybe TRBD1 (5 bases). The CDR3 contains 14 residues. The germline gives CDR1 KGHDR, CDR2 SFDVKD. Trimming took off 3 bases at V and 4 bases at J, with 11 bases between the two ends. CDR3 in amino acids: CATSDRTDIYGYTF. The DNA of the CDR3 is TGTGCCACCAGTGATCGGACGGACATCTATGGCTACACCTTC.

The chain links TRBV19 to TRBJ2-1; 8 bases match TRBD2. The length of the CDR3 is 15 residues. V gave up 6 bases and J gave up 4 bases; unmatched junction bases: 8. CDR1 and CDR2 (germline): LNHDA, SQIVND (reference sequence). The DNA of the CDR3 is TGTGCCAGTAGCACGAGCGGGGGATCATACAATGAGCAGTTCTTC. Translating gives CASSTSGGSYNEQFF. The variable domain in full, with the rest retrieved from reference TRBV19 and TRBJ2-1, is DGGITQSPKYLFRKEGQNVTLSCEQNLNHDAMYWYRQDPGQGLRLIYYSQIVNDFQKGDIAEGYSVSREKKESFPLTVTSAQKNPTAFYLCASSTSGGSYNEQFFGPGTRLTVL.